The TCR beta chain under discussion was sequenced for a study of cytomegalovirus exposure and HLA in healthy donors. V was shortened by 6 bases and J by 7 bases, with 13 bases between the two germline ends. Germline lookup yields CDR1 MNHNY and CDR2 SVGAGI (reference sequence). This CDR3 comprises 14 residues. Researchers ran the PCR with 60 Vbeta and 13 Jbeta primers. Per the original methods: Roughly 12 million of 65 million to 95 million unique TCR beta chains were shared, per a later count. Assay: immunoSEQ multiplex PCR; the TCRdb copy retains only in-frame clones and omits some. Clone size and the V and J calls come from that table; the DNA yielded D and trimming. The repertoire holds 130,000 to 150,000 clones, with around 82% as singletons. This clone is medium-sized by share.

The V and J genes are TRBV6-6 and TRBJ1-6; D is uncertain. Sequences were obtained from PBMCs. The receptor was isolated from a female donor in good health and CMV-seronegative. CDR3: CASSLPGVNSPLHF. CDR3 nucleotides: TGTGCCAGCAGCCTGCCCGGGGTCAATTCACCCCTCCACTTT.